Below, 31 T cell receptor beta chains from the same sample are listed, as sequenced in a study of blood T cells in healthy people across ages. Next came a second PCR, run for 7 to 11 cycles, which used a sample-barcoded 5' primer along with a J-beta primer mix. TCRdb re-called the 5' RACE reads with MiXCR, one entry per CDR3 protein. The sample lists 910,000 or so distinct CDR3 sequences, just over 50% seen once, with roughly 23% in the top ten. Sequenced input: blood. These receptors originate from an older woman in good health.

This clonotype came up many times. V is TRBV29-1 and J is TRBJ2-5; 8 bases fit TRBD2. The trim removed 3 bases at V and 1 base at J, leaving 4 bases unmatched. The germline V gene has CDR1 SQVTM and CDR2 ANQGSEA. CDR3 length: 14 residues. For the CDR3, the DNA is TGCAGCGTTGACGCGGGAGGACTCCAAGAGACCCAGTACTTC. It encodes CSVDAGGLQETQYF.

This clonotype showed up just a few times. V is TRBV7-6 and J is TRBJ2-6; the D is unclear. V lost 5 bases and J lost 3, with 11 bases in between. The CDR3 covers 15 residues. Germline CDR1 SGHVS, CDR2 FNYEAQ. CDR3: CASSLSIGGANVLTF. CDR3 bases: TGTGCCAGCAGCCTTAGTATCGGTGGGGCCAACGTCCTGACTTTC. The whole variable domain, filled in from reference TRBV7-6 and TRBJ2-6, reads GAGVSQSPRYKVTKRGQDVALRCDPISGHVSLYWYRQALGQGPEFLTYFNYEAQQDKSGLPNDRFSAERPEGSISTLTIQRTEQRDSAMYRCASSLSIGGANVLTFGAGSRLTVL.

This chain joins TRBV4-1 and TRBJ2-1, with a weak D call TRBD1 (7 bases). Trimming removed 2 bases at V and 4 bases at J, with 21 bases between. Germline V gene sequence: CDR1 MGHRA, CDR2 YSYEKL. This CDR3 comprises 18 residues. The CDR3 DNA sequence: TGCGCCAGCAGCCAATCGCCGGCGGCAGGGGGGATTTACAATGAGCAGTTCTTC. Its protein is CASSQSPAAGGIYNEQFF.

This clonotype was seen a few times. The DNA of the CDR3 is TGCAGCGTTGGAAGGGGTAGCAATCAGCCCCAGCATTTT. Translating gives CSVGRGSNQPQHF. The chain combines TRBV29-1 with TRBJ1-5, with a possible D match to TRBD1 (5 bases). The germline gives CDR1 SQVTM, CDR2 ANQGSEA. This CDR3 region has 13 residues. The V and J ends lost 4 bases and 0 bases respectively, with 7 bases between them.

The sample holds a few counts of this clonotype. The rearrangement joins TRBV4-1 to TRBJ2-7; no definite D call. The germline CDR1 and CDR2 sequences are MGHRA and YSYEKL. Between the trimmed V and J ends, which lost 1 base and 3 bases, there was a span of 10 bases. CDR3 size: 14 residues. This chain's CDR3 is CASSQVGPFYEQYF. CDR3 nucleotide sequence: TGCGCCAGCAGCCAAGTGGGTCCGTTCTACGAGCAGTACTTC.

The CDR3 nucleotides are TGCGCCAGCAGCCAAGGACAGGGATTTATGGGGACCCAGTACTTC. It is translated as CASSQGQGFMGTQYF. The chain is built from TRBV4-1 and TRBJ2-5; 7 nucleotides line up with TRBD1. CDR1 is MGHRA, CDR2 YSYEKL, per germline. This CDR3 region has 15 residues. With 1 base clipped from V and 7 bases from J, the junction kept 9 bases outside the gene matches.

The rearrangement uses TRBV20-1 and TRBJ2-7, with 7 bases identical to TRBD2. Germline CDR1 and CDR2: DFQATT and SNEGSKA (reference sequence). This CDR3 has 16 residues. Unmatched junction bases numbered 16, after V lost 1 base and J lost 7 bases. In nucleotides, the CDR3 is TGCAGTGCTAGAGGCTCACTAGCGTCAGAATCTTGGGAGCAGTACTTC. It translates to CSARGSLASESWEQYF.

This clonotype was seen a few times. The chain carries TRBV2 and TRBJ2-5; 10 nucleotides line up with TRBD2. The V segment lost 5 bases and the J segment 2 bases; nucleotides outside the gene matches: 14. Germline CDR1 is SNHLY and CDR2 is FYNNEI. CDR3 size: 18 residues. CDR3 loop: CASSLRFLAGDLQETQYF. CDR3 nucleotides: TGTGCCAGCAGTCTAAGGTTTCTAGCGGGAGATCTTCAAGAGACCCAGTACTTC.

This chain uses TRBV5-1 with TRBJ2-5, with 10 bases lining up with TRBD2. This CDR3 has 14 residues. J was trimmed by 7 bases and V by 4 bases; bases with no gene match: 7. Germline V CDR1 and CDR2: SGHRS, YFSETQ. The CDR3 spells CASSVGTSEGTQYF. In DNA, the CDR3 is TGCGCCAGCAGCGTAGGGACTAGCGAGGGGACCCAGTACTTC. The full variable domain, in which reference TRBV5-1 and TRBJ2-5 provide the parts outside the CDR3, is KAGVTQTPRYLIKTRGQQVTLSCSPISGHRSVSWYQQTPGQGLQFLFEYFSETQRNKGNFPGRFSGRQFSNSRSEMNVSTLELGDSALYLCASSVGTSEGTQYFGPGTRLLVL.

The rearrangement links TRBV7-9 to TRBJ2-7; D is possibly TRBD1 (5 bases). The germline gives CDR1 SEHNR, CDR2 FQNEAQ (reference sequence). The germline V and J ends were trimmed by 6 bases and 6 bases, with 12 bases remaining between them. CDR3 length: 12 residues. CDR3 residues: CASSFQGSEQYF. In DNA, the CDR3 is TGTGCCAGCAGTTTCCAGGGTAGCGAGCAGTACTTC.

This clonotype was picked up a small number of times. The chain is built from TRBV10-3 and TRBJ2-2, with D perhaps TRBD1 or TRBD2 (5 bases each). V gave up 0 bases and J gave up 5 bases, with 19 bases separating them. CDR3 length: 18 residues. CDR1 and CDR2 (germline): ENHRY, SYGVKD. The CDR3 nucleotides read TGTGCCATCAGTGAGTCGAAAGGTCGGCAGGGCGGGACCGGGGAGCTGTTTTTT. Its translation is CAISESKGRQGGTGELFF.

A note on this clonotype: Compared with germline, one end of the junction differs, possibly owing to a read error. V gene TRBV20-1 combines with J gene TRBJ2-3; D is tentatively TRBD1 or TRBD2 (5 bases each). Per the germline V gene, CDR1 is DFQATT and CDR2 is SNEGSKA (reference sequence). The CDR3 is 15 residues long. The CDR3 region is CCAPGGTFSTDTQYF. The CDR3 DNA sequence: TGCTGTGCCCCCGGTGGGACGTTTAGCACAGATACGCAGTATTTT.

There are a few counts of this clonotype. V gene TRBV7-9 combines with J gene TRBJ2-5; 11 bases line up with TRBD2. Germline CDR1 and CDR2: SEHNR and FQNEAQ (reference sequence). The V gene end was trimmed by 5 bases and the J gene end by 5 bases; junction bases not matched to a gene: 13. This CDR3 has 17 residues. CDR3 nucleotide sequence: TGTGCCAGCAGCATTATTCGGGGACTAGCGGCCCTCGAGACCCAGTACTTC. Protein product: CASSIIRGLAALETQYF.

CDR3 sequence: CASSLMAGAGNEQFF. DNA for the CDR3: TGTGCCAGCAGTTTAATGGCTGGAGCAGGGAATGAGCAGTTCTTC. The rearrangement links TRBV12-3 or TRBV12-4 to TRBJ2-1; maybe TRBD1 (5 bases). The V end lost 2 bases, the J end lost 7 bases, and 15 bases lay between the germline ends. CDR3 length: 15 residues.

CDR3 in amino acids: CASSSDGQGLGEQYF. DNA of the CDR3: TGTGCCAGCAGCTCGGACGGTCAGGGGCTAGGCGAGCAGTACTTC. The chain has TRBV5-6 and TRBJ2-7; a possible D gene is TRBD1 (6 bases). The CDR3 has 15 amino acids. V was clipped by 3 bases and J by 6 bases, with 19 bases between them. Germline V CDR1 and CDR2: SGHDT, YYEEEE.

The chain employs TRBV5-1 and TRBJ2-7; TRBD2 aligns across 7 bases. V gave up 2 bases and J gave up 5 bases; unmatched junction bases: 7. This CDR3 comprises 14 residues. Looked up from germline, CDR1 is SGHRS and CDR2 is YFSETQ. The CDR3 region has the DNA TGCGCCAGCAGCTTTGCGGGAGCGATAGACGAGCAGTACTTC. Amino acids: CASSFAGAIDEQYF. Full variable domain (outside the CDR3, taken from reference TRBV5-1 and TRBJ2-7): KAGVTQTPRYLIKTRGQQVTLSCSPISGHRSVSWYQQTPGQGLQFLFEYFSETQRNKGNFPGRFSGRQFSNSRSEMNVSTLELGDSALYLCASSFAGAIDEQYFGPGTRLTVT.

The V and J genes are TRBV20-1 and TRBJ2-5; tentatively, D is TRBD1 or TRBD2 (6 bases each). The CDR3 runs 18 residues. The germline gives CDR1 DFQATT, CDR2 SNEGSKA (reference sequence). The V gene lost 4 bases and the J gene lost 4 bases, with 28 bases spanning the gap. The CDR3 DNA reads TGCAGTGCTAAGGGGGTAGCGGAGGGGAAGGTTTTACGAGAGACCCAGTACTTC. It yields the protein CSAKGVAEGKVLRETQYF.

CDR3 protein: CASSQVRRAQYF. The CDR3 DNA follows: TGTGCCAGCAGCCAAGTCCGCCGAGCCCAGTACTTC. The chain employs TRBV14 and TRBJ2-5; D call uncertain. V was shortened by 1 base and J by 9 bases, with 9 bases between the two germline ends. The CDR3 has 12 amino acids. Per the germline V gene, CDR1 is SGHDN and CDR2 is FVKESK.

A few counts support this clonotype. The genes are TRBV6-5 and TRBJ2-6; 7 positions match TRBD1. After removal of 5 bases from V and 4 bases from J, the junction contained 5 bases not matched to a gene. Germline assignment: CDR1 MNHEY and CDR2 SVGAGI. The CDR3 consists of 15 residues. The CDR3 region has the DNA TGTGCCAGCAGTAAAGGGACAGACGGGGCCAACGTCCTGACTTTC. Translated: CASSKGTDGANVLTF.

The chain is built from TRBV25-1 and TRBJ2-3; TRBD1 matches at 9 bases. The CDR3 runs to 16 residues. J gave up 3 bases and V 8 bases, and 12 bases lay outside the gene matches. Germline V CDR1 and CDR2: MGHDK, SYGVNS. CDR3 bases: TGTGCCAGCTCCTCCGCCGGGACAGGGAGGACAGATACGCAGTATTTT. It codes for CASSSAGTGRTDTQYF. Using reference TRBV25-1 and TRBJ2-3 for the parts outside the CDR3, the full variable domain is EADIYQTPRYLVIGTGKKITLECSQTMGHDKMYWYQQDPGMELHLIHYSYGVNSTEKGDLSSESTVSRIRTEHFPLTLESARPSHTSQYLCASSSAGTGRTDTQYFGPGTRLTVL.

This chain joins TRBV6-5 and TRBJ1-4; 9 bases match TRBD1. After removal of 6 bases from V and 6 bases from J, the junction contained 2 bases not matched to a gene. There are 13 residues in the CDR3. CDR1 MNHEY and CDR2 SVGAGI come from the germline V gene. The CDR3 here is CASRRTGDEKLFF. DNA for the CDR3: TGTGCCAGCAGACGGACAGGGGATGAAAAACTGTTTTTT.

The chain carries TRBV2 and TRBJ2-7; 10 bases align to TRBD1. Per the germline V gene, CDR1 is SNHLY and CDR2 is FYNNEI. The CDR3 is 14 residues long. Trimming cost V 11 bases and J 4 bases; bases outside gene matches: 11. The CDR3 spells CAARRDRGVYEQYF. The CDR3 DNA reads as TGTGCCGCCAGGCGGGACAGGGGAGTTTACGAGCAGTACTTC.

The CDR3 DNA follows: TGTGCCACCAGCAGTTTACTAGCGGGAGGCGAAGGGGCCTACGAGCAGTACTTC. This sequence encodes CATSSLLAGGEGAYEQYF. J is TRBJ2-7 and V is TRBV15, with TRBD2 matching 12 bases. The V gene's germline CDR1 is LNHNV and CDR2 YYDKDF (reference sequence). The CDR3 length is 18 residues. The V gene end was trimmed by 3 bases and the J gene end by 2 bases; junction bases not matched to a gene: 11. The complete variable domain, with remaining parts taken from reference TRBV15 and TRBJ2-7, reads DAMVIQNPRYQVTQFGKPVTLSCSQTLNHNVMYWYQQKSSQAPKLLFHYYDKDFNNEADTPDNFQSRRPNTSFCFLDIRSPGLGDTAMYLCATSSLLAGGEGAYEQYFGPGTRLTVT.

This clonotype was detected ten times or more. The chain has TRBV7-9 and TRBJ2-7; 8 bases agree with TRBD1. CDR3 size: 13 residues. The trim removed 6 bases at V and 7 bases at J, leaving 8 bases unmatched. Germline CDR1 is SEHNR and CDR2 is FQNEAQ (reference sequence). The chain's CDR3 is CASSKTGDWEQYF. The CDR3 nucleotides read TGTGCCAGCAGTAAGACAGGGGACTGGGAGCAGTACTTC.

This clonotype was seen a few times. V usage is TRBV7-2 and J usage is TRBJ2-5, with TRBD1 as a possible D gene (6 bases). This CDR3 has 13 residues. Germline values: CDR1 SGHTA, CDR2 FQGNSA. Trimming took 5 bases from V and 4 from J, leaving 11 bases between them. The CDR3, as DNA: TGTGCCAGCAGCGTCGGACAGTCAGAGACCCAGTACTTC. It yields the protein CASSVGQSETQYF.

This clonotype was detected a few times. The rearrangement links TRBV20-1 to TRBJ2-4; 7 nucleotides agree with TRBD1. The J call could be wrong; TRBJ2-7 is a better fit for the DNA end. Germline CDR1 is DFQATT and CDR2 is SNEGSKA (reference sequence). The CDR3 loop spans 12 amino acids. In nucleotides, the CDR3 is TGCAGTGCACGCACCACAGGGGTCGAGCAGTACTTC. Protein sequence: CSARTTGVEQYF.

This clonotype was counted ten times or more. The chain employs TRBV12-3 or TRBV12-4 and TRBJ1-2; the D is unclear. The V and J ends lost 2 bases and 4 bases respectively, with 5 bases between them. The CDR3 extends over 12 amino acids. The CDR3, as DNA: TGTGCCAGCAGTTTACAGTTCTATGGCTACACCTTC. This codes for CASSLQFYGYTF.

The chain couples TRBV28 to TRBJ2-7, with 9 bases that match TRBD2. Germline-derived CDR1 and CDR2 are MDHEN and SYDVKM. There are 15 residues in the CDR3. V shed 5 bases, J shed 4 bases, and the junction held 9 bases outside the gene matches. CDR3 amino acids: CASSHRLAVTYEQYF. CDR3 sequence (DNA): TGTGCCAGCAGTCATCGACTAGCGGTCACGTACGAGCAGTACTTC.

The V gene is TRBV28, the J gene TRBJ2-3; 9 nucleotides agree with TRBD2. Per germline, CDR1 MDHEN and CDR2 SYDVKM. This CDR3 region has 15 residues. V dropped 6 bases and J dropped 4; count of bases not matched to a gene: 8. In nucleotides, the CDR3 is TGTGCCAGCAGGCTAGCGGGATACGTTCCAGATACGCAGTATTTT. Translating it yields CASRLAGYVPDTQYF.

V is TRBV20-1 and J is TRBJ1-5; D gene uncertain. Germline CDR1 DFQATT, CDR2 SNEGSKA (reference sequence). The CDR3 totals 15 residues. V lost 4 bases to trimming and J lost 0 bases, with 13 bases between them. This CDR3 reads CSATRFHYSNQPQHF. The CDR3 DNA is TGCAGTGCTACCAGGTTCCATTATAGCAATCAGCCCCAGCATTTT.

This clonotype was seen a handful of times. This chain connects TRBV3-1 to TRBJ2-6; no definite D call. Germline V gene sequence: CDR1 LGHDT, CDR2 YNNKEL (reference sequence). Trimming pared 0 bases from V and 0 bases from J, leaving 6 bases between. The CDR3 runs 16 residues. CDR3 sequence reads: CASSQEGASGANVLTF. The CDR3 nucleotides read TGTGCCAGCAGCCAAGAAGGTGCCTCTGGGGCCAACGTCCTGACTTTC.